A single sample is the source of the 6 T cell receptor beta chains below, sequenced in a study of cytomegalovirus exposure and HLA in healthy donors. The PCR was carried out with 60 Vbeta primers and 13 Jbeta primers. Libraries were prepared by immunoSEQ multiplex PCR; TCRdb keeps only in-frame clonotypes and omits some of them. The table includes some 100,000 clones, 75% to 85% detected once. The sequenced sample consisted of PBMCs. The receptors were gathered from a female donor in good health and CMV-seropositive.

V usage is TRBV27 and J usage is TRBJ2-7; a weak D match, TRBD1 (5 bases). Germline V gives CDR1 MNHEY, CDR2 SMNVEV (reference sequence). V shed 0 bases and J shed 3 bases, with 12 bases lying between them. The CDR3 length is 15 residues. Here the CDR3 reads CASSLSSSRDYEQYF. The CDR3 region has the DNA TGTGCCAGCAGTTTATCGAGTAGCAGGGACTACGAGCAGTACTTC.

The V and J genes are TRBV9 and TRBJ1-3; tentatively, D is TRBD1 (5 bases). V lost 2 bases, J lost 4 bases, and 10 bases lay in between. The length of the CDR3 is 14 residues. CDR1 is SGDLS and CDR2 is YYNGEE in the germline V gene. CDR3 amino acids: CASSVLQGGNTIYF. The CDR3 region has the DNA TGTGCCAGCAGCGTTCTCCAGGGCGGAAACACCATATATTTT.

The rearrangement joins TRBV5-1 to TRBJ2-1; maybe TRBD2 (5 bases). Per the germline V gene, CDR1 is SGHRS and CDR2 is YFSETQ. The CDR3 totals 16 residues. V was trimmed by 0 bases and J by 0 bases, leaving 10 bases between them. Here the CDR3 DNA reads TGCGCCAGCAGCTTGGCGAGCGGCAACTCCTACAATGAGCAGTTCTTC. Its protein product is CASSLASGNSYNEQFF.

The V call is TRBV5-4, the J call TRBJ2-3, with D possibly TRBD1 on 6 matching bases. CDR3 length: 15 amino acids. V shed 0 bases and J shed 4 bases, with 12 bases lying between them. Germline V gene data show CDR1 as SGHNT and CDR2 as YYREEE (reference sequence). In DNA form, the CDR3 reads TGTGCCAGCAGCTTGGGTGACCCAGGGGCAGATACGCAGTATTTT. It specifies CASSLGDPGADTQYF.

The chain has TRBV9 and TRBJ2-1, with a possible D match to TRBD2 (6 bases). Looked up from germline, CDR1 is SGDLS and CDR2 is YYNGEE. Trimming cost V 0 bases and J 6 bases, with 10 bases left between them. This CDR3 contains 14 residues. Here the CDR3 DNA reads TGTGCCAGCAGCGTAGGTCGGCGGGGCAATGAGCAGTTCTTC. Residues: CASSVGRRGNEQFF.

The chain recombines TRBV2 with TRBJ1-5, with 11 bases lining up with TRBD1. The germline V gene has CDR1 SNHLY and CDR2 FYNNEI. V lost 6 bases to trimming and J lost 8 bases; unmatched junction nucleotides: 3. The CDR3 sequence is 13 residues long. The CDR3 DNA reads TGTGCCAGCAGCCGGGACAGGGGGAAGCCCCAGCATTTT. Encoded protein: CASSRDRGKPQHF.